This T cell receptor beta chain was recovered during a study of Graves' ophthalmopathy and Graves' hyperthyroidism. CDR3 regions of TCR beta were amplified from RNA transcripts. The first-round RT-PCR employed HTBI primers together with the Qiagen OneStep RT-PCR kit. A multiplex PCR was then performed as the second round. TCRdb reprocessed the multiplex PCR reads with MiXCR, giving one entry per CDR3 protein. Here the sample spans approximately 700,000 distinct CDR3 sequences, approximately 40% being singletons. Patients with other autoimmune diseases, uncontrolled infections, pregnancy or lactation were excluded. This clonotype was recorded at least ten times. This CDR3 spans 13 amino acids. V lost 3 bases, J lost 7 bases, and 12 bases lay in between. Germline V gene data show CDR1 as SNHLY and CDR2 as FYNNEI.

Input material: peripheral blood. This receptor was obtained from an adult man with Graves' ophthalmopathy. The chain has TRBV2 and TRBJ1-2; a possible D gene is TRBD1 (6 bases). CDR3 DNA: TGTGCCAGCAGTGAGGACAGAGTTACTGGCTACACCTTC. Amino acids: CASSEDRVTGYTF.